This TCR beta chain was identified during a study of blood T cells in healthy people across ages. The use of a sample-barcoded 5' primer and a J-beta primer mix characterized a second PCR of about 7 to 12 cycles. TCRdb independently ran MiXCR on the 5' RACE reads; one entry per CDR3 protein. Of 1.5 million to 2 million distinct CDR3 sequences in the sample, 28% were seen once. This clonotype was found a few times. Per-sample yields of isolated PBMCs were at least 6 million. V lost 0 bases, J lost 0 bases, and 8 bases stayed unmatched. The CDR3 has 18 amino acids. Germline assignment: CDR1 SGHRS and CDR2 YFSETQ.

Material for sequencing was blood. The V call is TRBV5-1, the J call TRBJ1-5; 8 bases line up with TRBD1. This TCR was recovered from a woman aged 25 to 39 in good health. The CDR3 loop is CASSLAKPGGFSNQPQHF. CDR3 sequence (DNA): TGCGCCAGCAGCTTGGCCAAGCCAGGGGGCTTTAGCAATCAGCCCCAGCATTTT.